The TCR beta chain described here comes from a study of cytomegalovirus exposure and HLA in healthy donors. Per germline, CDR1 MDHEN and CDR2 SYDVKM. V was cut by 7 bases and J by 7 bases, with 16 bases left in between. The CDR3 totals 13 residues. 60 Vbeta and 13 Jbeta primers were used in PCR. Assay used: immunoSEQ multiplex PCR; TCRdb lists only in-frame clones, some missing. The sample consists of roughly 140,000 clones, more than 75% of them appearing once. This sequence was found in a woman aged 40 to 50 in good health and CMV-seropositive. V gene TRBV28 combines with J gene TRBJ1-1, with D unresolved. The sequenced material came from PBMCs. The CDR3 DNA reads TGTGCCAGCACCGCTTGGCGGGCAGTTGAAGCTTTCTTT. Translating it yields CASTAWRAVEAFF.